These 24 T cell receptor beta chains were sequenced from one sample in a study of beta chain features in type 1 diabetes. Every bit of the isolated RNA underwent reverse transcription, so sequencing read expressed TCRB transcripts. Produced via immunoSEQ multiplex PCR; TCRdb's table is partial and in-frame only. The sample includes about 620,000 clones, 15% to 19% of them seen just once. The sequencing input was naive CD4+ T cells from blood. These receptors were collected from a man between 18 and 29 years old in good health.

This clone appeared a few times. V usage is TRBV9 and J usage is TRBJ2-2; D might be TRBD2 (5 bases). CDR1 is SGDLS, CDR2 YYNGEE, per germline. The V end lost 4 bases, the J end lost 0 bases, and 10 bases lay between the germline ends. CDR3 size: 15 residues. This CDR3 is CASSPRRSNTGELFF. In nucleotides, the CDR3 is TGTGCCAGCAGCCCCCGGAGGTCGAACACCGGGGAGCTGTTTTTT.

The genes are TRBV21-1 and TRBJ2-3; the table's D gene call, TRBD2, was not cross checked with the DNA. TRBV21-1 counts as a pseudogene. The CDR3 is 14 residues long. The CDR3 spells CASTCGRGSDTQYF. DNA for the CDR3: TGTGCCAGCACGTGCGGGCGGGGTTCAGATACGCAGTATTTT.

This clone was detected only a few times. The chain links TRBV14 to TRBJ2-2; D tentatively fits TRBD1 or TRBD2 (5 bases each). This CDR3 is 14 amino acids long. CDR1 is SGHDN and CDR2 is FVKESK in the germline V gene. The V gene lost 0 bases and the J gene lost 13 bases, with 15 bases spanning the gap. The CDR3 spells CASSQDWRQGGLFF. CDR3 in DNA: TGTGCCAGCAGCCAAGACTGGAGGCAGGGCGGGCTGTTTTTT. Together with reference TRBV14 and TRBJ2-2, the CDR3 gives the full variable domain: EAGVTQFPSHSVIEKGQTVTLRCDPISGHDNLYWYRRVMGKEIKFLLHFVKESKQDESGMPNNRFLAERTGGTYSTLKVQPAELEDSGVYFCASSQDWRQGGLFFGEGSRLTVL.

Remarks on this clone: Mismatch with germline at one junction end may stem from a read error. This sequence joins TRBV9 and TRBJ1-2, with TRBD1 as a possible D gene (5 bases). The CDR3 runs to 12 residues. Germline CDR1 and CDR2: SGDLS and YYNGEE. The CDR3 DNA sequence: TGTGCCACCAGCAGGGATAACTATGGCTACACCTTC. Translating gives CATSRDNYGYTF.

The chain uses TRBV28 and TRBJ1-5; no clear D. There are 11 residues in the CDR3. The germline gives CDR1 MDHEN, CDR2 SYDVKM. The V end was cut by 5 bases, the J end by 9 bases, with 8 bases between. CDR3 amino acids: CASSIHWPQHF. The CDR3 coding sequence is TGTGCCAGCAGTATCCACTGGCCCCAGCATTTT.

The chain joins TRBV7-9 to TRBJ1-5; no clear D. The CDR3 loop spans 15 amino acids. V lost 5 bases and J 4 bases, leaving 15 bases between the germline ends. Looked up from germline, CDR1 is SEHNR and CDR2 is FQNEAQ (reference sequence). CDR3 residues: CASSRSGTPNQPQHF. CDR3 bases: TGTGCCAGCAGCCGATCCGGAACCCCTAATCAGCCCCAGCATTTT.

This rearrangement joins TRBV2 to TRBJ1-2, with no clear D. V shed 8 bases and J shed 1 base, with 8 bases lying between them. The CDR3 consists of 12 residues. The V gene's germline CDR1 is SNHLY and CDR2 FYNNEI. The CDR3 DNA reads TGTGCCAGCGCAGAGCATAACTATGGCTACACCTTC. Translation gives CASAEHNYGYTF.

This clone turned up a few times. V usage is TRBV11-3 and J usage is TRBJ2-4, with D possibly called TRBD1 or TRBD2 (5 bases each). The germline V and J ends were trimmed by 1 base and 2 bases, with 6 bases remaining between them. The CDR3 consists of 14 residues. Germline loops: CDR1 SGHNT, CDR2 YENEEA. CDR3 sequence (DNA): TGTGCCAGCAGCTTAGGGGGGTCCAAAAACATTCAGTACTTC. Its translation: CASSLGGSKNIQYF.

This clone was seen more than once but under ten times. The chain couples TRBV9 to TRBJ2-1, with D possibly being TRBD2 (6 bases). Looked up from germline, CDR1 is SGDLS and CDR2 is YYNGEE. The CDR3 has 18 amino acids. Trimming left V 2 bases short and J 3 bases short, with 21 bases between. CDR3 sequence: CASSVIGMGGGVYNEQFF. CDR3 nucleotide sequence: TGTGCCAGCAGCGTTATTGGTATGGGTGGAGGGGTCTACAATGAGCAGTTCTTC.

The chain has TRBV11-1 and TRBJ2-5; 7 bases are shared with TRBD1. The junction had 4 bases not matched to a gene; V was cut back by 3 bases and J by 3 bases. This CDR3 comprises 14 residues. Germline V gives CDR1 SGHAT, CDR2 FQDESV (reference sequence). In DNA form, the CDR3 reads TGTGCCAGCAGCTTGGACAGGTTAAAAGAGACCCAGTACTTC. It encodes CASSLDRLKETQYF.

In its sample, this clone was seen a few times. The chain combines TRBV9 with TRBJ2-7; D not certain. The germline V gene encodes CDR1 SGDLS and CDR2 YYNGEE. Trimming removed 0 bases from V and 6 bases from J, with 7 bases in between. The CDR3 covers 12 residues. The CDR3 DNA sequence: TGTGCCAGCAGCGTAGTCACGGGCGAGCAGTACTTC. Residues: CASSVVTGEQYF. The full variable domain, its missing parts supplied by reference TRBV9 and TRBJ2-7, is DSGVTQTPKHLITATGQRVTLRCSPRSGDLSVYWYQQSLDQGLQFLIQYYNGEERAKGNILERFSAQQFPDLHSELNLSSLELGDSALYFCASSVVTGEQYFGPGTRLTVT.

The rearrangement uses TRBV2 and TRBJ1-2; D gene unclear. Germline V gene lookup returns CDR1 SNHLY and CDR2 FYNNEI. This CDR3 is 13 amino acids long. V was cut by 1 base and J by 4 bases, with 7 bases left in between. The CDR3 spells CASSEGQVYGYTF. CDR3 bases: TGTGCCAGCAGTGAAGGGCAGGTCTATGGCTACACCTTC.

The J gene is TRBJ2-7, the V gene TRBV5-4, with 11 positions matching TRBD2. Per germline, CDR1 SGHNT and CDR2 YYREEE (reference sequence). This CDR3 is 16 amino acids long. V lost 4 bases, J lost 5 bases, and 11 bases stayed unmatched. This CDR3 reads CASSPHSLAGGDEQYF. The CDR3 nucleotides read TGTGCCAGCAGCCCGCACTCTCTAGCGGGGGGCGACGAGCAGTACTTC.

The chain joins TRBV5-4 to TRBJ2-1, with 9 nucleotides matching TRBD2. The germline V gene has CDR1 SGHNT and CDR2 YYREEE (reference sequence). V shed 0 bases, J shed 6 bases, and the junction held 4 bases outside the gene matches. The CDR3 contains 15 residues. CDR3 residues: CASSLAGTSRNEQFF. In DNA, the CDR3 is TGTGCCAGCAGCTTGGCCGGGACTAGCCGCAATGAGCAGTTCTTC.

The chain employs TRBV9 and TRBJ2-7, with 10 bases lining up with TRBD1. CDR3 length: 15 residues. The V and J ends lost 4 bases and 4 bases, in that order; junction bases with no gene match: 8. Per germline, CDR1 SGDLS and CDR2 YYNGEE. In nucleotides, the CDR3 is TGTGCCAGCAGCTTCCGGGACAGGGGCGCTTACGAGCAGTACTTC. Encoded protein: CASSFRDRGAYEQYF.

The chain uses TRBV9 and TRBJ2-7, with D perhaps being TRBD1 or TRBD2 (6 bases each). This CDR3 has 13 residues. Per the germline V gene, CDR1 is SGDLS and CDR2 is YYNGEE. The V end was cut by 4 bases, the J end by 7 bases, with 15 bases between. The CDR3 DNA reads TGTGCCAGCAGCTTTCGACAGGCGGGGGAGCAGTACTTC. Residues: CASSFRQAGEQYF.

This clone was found a few times. The V call is TRBV7-8, the J call TRBJ2-7; 8 bases align to TRBD1. The CDR3 sequence is 18 residues long. The germline V gene encodes CDR1 SGHVS and CDR2 FQNEAQ. V shed 6 bases, J shed 2 bases, and the junction held 18 bases outside the gene matches. This CDR3 reads CASSRGGVGTGQPYEQYF. CDR3 DNA: TGTGCCAGCAGTCGAGGTGGAGTTGGGACAGGACAACCCTACGAGCAGTACTTC. The entire variable domain, with the rest obtained from reference TRBV7-8 and TRBJ2-7, is as follows: GAGVSQSPRYKVAKRGQDVALRCDPISGHVSLFWYQQALGQGPEFLTYFQNEAQLDKSGLPSDRFFAERPEGSVSTLKIQRTQQEDSAVYLCASSRGGVGTGQPYEQYFGPGTRLTVT.

For the CDR3, the DNA is TGTGCCAGCAGCCAAGGAGCTAGCGGGGGTCCACGGTTCGTCAATGAGCAGTTCTTC. Translating gives CASSQGASGGPRFVNEQFF. The chain uses TRBV9 and TRBJ2-1, with TRBD2 identical over 10 bases. Germline assignment: CDR1 SGDLS and CDR2 YYNGEE. V trimming: 4 bases; J trimming: 6 bases; junction bases outside the gene matches: 19. This CDR3 comprises 19 residues.

The rearrangement joins TRBV27 to TRBJ2-7; possible D gene TRBD1, 5 bases. The CDR3 totals 16 residues. Germline loops: CDR1 MNHEY, CDR2 SMNVEV (reference sequence). V was trimmed by 4 bases and J by 2 bases, leaving 18 bases between them. CDR3 residues: CASSSPTVKGTYEQYF. DNA for the CDR3: TGTGCCAGCAGTTCCCCGACAGTCAAGGGGACCTACGAGCAGTACTTC.

This clone was counted between two and nine times. V gene TRBV2 combines with J gene TRBJ1-5, with TRBD1 matching over 7 bases. The V segment lost 6 bases and the J segment 3 bases; nucleotides outside the gene matches: 8. This CDR3 is 15 amino acids long. Germline V gene data show CDR1 as SNHLY and CDR2 as FYNNEI. CDR3 sequence: CASRVRDSANQPQHF. The CDR3 DNA is TGTGCCAGCAGGGTCCGGGACAGCGCCAATCAGCCCCAGCATTTT.

This clone was detected a few times. Other DNA sequences from this sample encode an identical CDR3 as well. The gene calls are TRBV7-2 and TRBJ2-2; D possibly corresponds to TRBD1 (5 bases). CDR1 is SGHTA and CDR2 is FQGNSA in the germline V gene. CDR3 size: 12 residues. With 5 bases removed from V and 6 bases from J, the gap between germline ends came to 7 bases. The CDR3 nucleotides read TGTGCCAGCAGCCCAGGGTCCGGGGAGCTGTTTTTT. Translation gives CASSPGSGELFF.

This clone was found a few times. The chain recombines TRBV7-2 with TRBJ2-7; tentatively, D is TRBD2 (6 bases). In germline, CDR1 is SGHTA, CDR2 FQGNSA. Trimming removed 2 bases from V and 3 bases from J, with 26 bases in between. The CDR3 extends over 19 amino acids. CDR3 amino acids: CASSLSILRGVGQIYEQYF. DNA for the CDR3: TGTGCCAGCAGCTTATCTATCCTACGCGGGGTGGGGCAAATCTACGAGCAGTACTTC. The whole variable domain, remainder taken from reference TRBV7-2 and TRBJ2-7, is GAGVSQSPSNKVTEKGKDVELRCDPISGHTALYWYRQSLGQGLEFLIYFQGNSAPDKSGLPSDRFSAERTGGSVSTLTIQRTQQEDSAVYLCASSLSILRGVGQIYEQYFGPGTRLTVT.

J is TRBJ2-3 and V is TRBV9; TRBD2 might be the D (7 bases). Trimming shortened V by 2 bases and J by 1 base, and 17 bases separated the two germline ends. From germline, CDR1 is SGDLS and CDR2 YYNGEE. This CDR3 is built from 17 residues. The CDR3 coding sequence is TGTGCCAGCAGCGTTTCGCCAGGGGCGGGGGGCACAGATACGCAGTATTTT. Its protein product is CASSVSPGAGGTDTQYF.

The chain carries TRBV7-2 and TRBJ2-1; either TRBD1 or TRBD2 may fit D (5 bases each). V was trimmed by 6 bases and J by 11 bases, leaving 14 bases between them. CDR3 length: 12 residues. From germline, CDR1 is SGHTA and CDR2 FQGNSA. The CDR3 reads CASSIRDGQQFF. CDR3 sequence (DNA): TGTGCCAGCAGTATCCGGGACGGGCAGCAGTTCTTC.